This T cell receptor beta chain was observed in a study of CD8 T cells in ankylosing spondylitis. Study-level findings and limits: A TCR beta motif of about eight highly homologous variants seemed to mark ankylosing spondylitis blood. Some of these motif variants have turned up before, in reports on reactive arthritis synovial fluid and blood.

At least ten counts were recorded for this clonotype. Antigen: not known. Making use of molecular barcodes, quantitative 5'-RACE generated TCR beta libraries. TCRdb itself ran the 5' RACE reads through MiXCR, one entry per CDR3 protein. The sample has about 340,000 distinct CDR3 sequences; roughly 8% are singletons. Germline loops: CDR1 SQVTM, CDR2 ANQGSEA. With 3 bases removed from V and 1 base from J, the gap between germline ends came to 7 bases. CDR3 length: 12 amino acids. V gene TRBV29-1 combines with J gene TRBJ2-7; no clear D. Sequencing used blood, either unsorted or a sorted T cell fraction (not recorded which). This TCR was recovered from a male donor with ankylosing spondylitis. CDR3 amino acids: CSVEHNSYEQYF. CDR3 DNA sequence: TGCAGCGTTGAGCATAATTCCTACGAGCAGTACTTC.